Below are 23 T cell receptor beta chains sequenced from a single sample in a study of cytomegalovirus exposure and HLA in healthy donors. The PCR contained 60 Vbeta and 13 Jbeta primers. TCRdb keeps only in-frame clones here, not all; method: immunoSEQ multiplex PCR. The sample contains approximately 120,000 clones, roughly 66% of which appear only once. The specimen sequenced was PBMCs. The receptors stem from a man aged 55 to 70 in good health and CMV-seropositive.

This clone was detected a few times. The chain couples TRBV6-1 to TRBJ2-7; D perhaps matches TRBD1 (6 bases). Germline lookup yields CDR1 MNHNS and CDR2 SASEGT. Deletions cut 9 bases from V and 5 bases from J, with 17 bases between. The length of the CDR3 is 13 residues. The CDR3 loop reads CARHRENSHEQYF. The CDR3 DNA reads TGTGCCAGGCACAGGGAAAATAGCCACGAGCAGTACTTC.

This clone was picked up one time. The chain carries TRBV30 and TRBJ2-7; TRBD2 matches at 10 bases. The CDR3 is 14 residues long. V lost 2 bases and J lost 4; bases outside the gene matches: 5. In germline, CDR1 is GTSNPN, CDR2 SVGIG (reference sequence). The CDR3 nucleotides are TGTGCCTGGAGTAGGCTAGCGGGGGTTTACGAGCAGTACTTC. As protein: CAWSRLAGVYEQYF.

The J gene is TRBJ1-3, the V gene TRBV6-5, with TRBD1 as a possible D gene (5 bases). CDR1 MNHEY and CDR2 SVGAGI come from the germline V gene. The V end lost 6 bases, the J end lost 0 bases, and 9 bases lay between the germline ends. The CDR3 runs to 14 residues. The CDR3 DNA reads TGTGCCAGCAGGCCAGGGCACTCTGGAAACACCATATATTTT. It yields the protein CASRPGHSGNTIYF.

The V and J genes are TRBV2 and TRBJ2-3; TRBD1 aligns across 8 bases. V lost 8 bases to trimming and J lost 3 bases; unmatched junction nucleotides: 7. CDR1 and CDR2 from the germline V gene are SNHLY and FYNNEI. The CDR3 consists of 14 residues. This CDR3 reads CASQDRARTDTQYF. CDR3 DNA sequence: TGTGCCAGCCAGGACAGGGCCCGGACAGATACGCAGTATTTT.

V and J are TRBV4-2 and TRBJ1-6; 9 bases line up with TRBD1. The CDR3 runs to 16 residues. With 0 bases clipped from V and 6 bases from J, the junction kept 3 bases outside the gene matches. The V gene's germline CDR1 is LGHNA and CDR2 YNFKEQ. The CDR3 nucleotides read TGTGCCAGCAGCCAAGATCGACAGGGGGGTAATTCACCCCTCCACTTT. Its protein product is CASSQDRQGGNSPLHF.

This clone was seen a few times. The V and J genes are TRBV5-4 and TRBJ1-2, with D maybe TRBD1 (6 bases). V lost 4 bases and J 5 bases, leaving 15 bases between the germline ends. This CDR3 region has 14 residues. Germline loops: CDR1 SGHNT, CDR2 YYREEE (reference sequence). The CDR3 DNA reads as TGTGCCAGCAGCCCGGGGGGTAGGGGGTATGGCTACACCTTC. Translation gives CASSPGGRGYGYTF.

V is TRBV30 and J is TRBJ1-1, with 7 bases matching TRBD1. CDR1 is GTSNPN, CDR2 SVGIG, per germline (reference sequence). Losses at the gene ends were 2 bases for V and 0 bases for J; bases not matched to a gene: 6. The CDR3 runs to 15 residues. The CDR3, as DNA: TGTGCCTGGAGTACCGACAGGGAGATGAACACTGAAGCTTTCTTT. Translating gives CAWSTDREMNTEAFF.

The chain uses TRBV4-1 and TRBJ1-5; 9 bases are shared with TRBD1. The length of the CDR3 is 20 residues. V lost 4 bases and J lost 2; bases outside the gene matches: 18. Germline CDR1 MGHRA, CDR2 YSYEKL. The CDR3 region is CASSLQKGQGSIRGNQPQHF. DNA of the CDR3: TGCGCCAGCAGCCTACAAAAGGGACAGGGATCAATTCGGGGCAATCAGCCCCAGCATTTT.

The V call is TRBV6-5, the J call TRBJ1-3; TRBD1 might be the D (5 bases). The V gene's germline CDR1 is MNHEY and CDR2 SVGAGI. Trimming cost V 4 bases and J 0 bases, with 10 bases left between them. This CDR3 is built from 15 residues. The CDR3 reads CASSFQGTSGNTIYF. CDR3 nucleotides: TGTGCCAGCAGTTTTCAGGGCACCTCTGGAAACACCATATATTTT.

V usage is TRBV27 and J usage is TRBJ1-1, with D possibly matching TRBD1 (5 bases). CDR1 and CDR2 (germline): MNHEY, SMNVEV (reference sequence). This CDR3 has 13 residues. Deletions cut 5 bases from V and 1 base from J, with 8 bases between. CDR3 bases: TGTGCCAGCAGTCCTCAGGGGAACACTGAAGCTTTCTTT. Its protein is CASSPQGNTEAFF.

The gene calls are TRBV28 and TRBJ1-4, with 9 nucleotides matching TRBD1. Germline V gives CDR1 MDHEN, CDR2 SYDVKM. The CDR3 covers 14 residues. Unmatched junction bases numbered 5, after V lost 5 bases and J lost 7 bases. CDR3 DNA sequence: TGTGCCAGCAGTCAGACAGGGGGGCGTGAAAAACTGTTTTTT. It specifies CASSQTGGREKLFF.

This chain joins TRBV9 and TRBJ2-1; 7 bases fit TRBD2. V shed 2 bases and J 7 bases; nucleotides not matched to a gene: 3. The CDR3 length is 13 residues. From germline, CDR1 is SGDLS and CDR2 YYNGEE. The CDR3 region has the DNA TGTGCCAGCAGCGTGACTAGCTCTAATGAGCAGTTCTTC. This sequence encodes CASSVTSSNEQFF.

J is TRBJ2-1 and V is TRBV2, with D possibly matching TRBD1 (6 bases). Trimming stripped 5 bases from V and 9 bases from J, with 14 bases between. CDR3 length equals 13 residues. CDR1 and CDR2 (germline): SNHLY, FYNNEI. The CDR3 here is CASSFDRSGEQFF. The CDR3 DNA is TGTGCCAGCAGTTTCGACAGGTCCGGTGAGCAGTTCTTC.

The V gene is TRBV9, the J gene TRBJ1-5, with D possibly matching TRBD1 (5 bases). This CDR3 region has 15 residues. Germline CDR1 SGDLS, CDR2 YYNGEE. Trimming stripped 0 bases from V and 0 bases from J, with 7 bases between. CDR3 amino acids: CASSVGGDSNQPQHF. The CDR3 DNA sequence: TGTGCCAGCAGCGTAGGGGGGGATAGCAATCAGCCCCAGCATTTT.

The chain employs TRBV7-2 and TRBJ1-3; D is perhaps TRBD1 (6 bases). Looked up from germline, CDR1 is SGHTA and CDR2 is FQGNSA. CDR3 length: 17 residues. V was cut by 8 bases and J by 0 bases, with 20 bases left in between. This CDR3 is CASGGGHLWGSGNTIYF. The CDR3 DNA sequence: TGTGCCAGCGGGGGGGGACACCTCTGGGGCTCTGGAAACACCATATATTTT. Full variable domain (outside the CDR3, taken from reference TRBV7-2 and TRBJ1-3): GAGVSQSPSNKVTEKGKDVELRCDPISGHTALYWYRQSLGQGLEFLIYFQGNSAPDKSGLPSDRFSAERTGGSVSTLTIQRTQQEDSAVYLCASGGGHLWGSGNTIYFGEGSWLTVV.

This chain links TRBV30 with TRBJ1-1; D is uncertain. Germline loops: CDR1 GTSNPN, CDR2 SVGIG (reference sequence). The V end was cut by 0 bases, the J end by 1 base, with 18 bases between. The CDR3 has 17 residues. The CDR3 DNA follows: TGTGCCTGGAGTGTACGGAGGGAGGGCAGAACGAACACTGAAGCTTTCTTT. The encoded protein is CAWSVRREGRTNTEAFF. The full variable domain, in which reference TRBV30 and TRBJ1-1 provide the parts outside the CDR3, is SQTIHQWPATLVQPVGSPLSLECTVEGTSNPNLYWYRQAAGRGLQLLFYSVGIGQISSEVPQNLSASRPQDRQFILSSKKLLLSDSGFYLCAWSVRREGRTNTEAFFGQGTRLTVV.

The rearrangement joins TRBV5-1 to TRBJ1-1, with 7 bases matching TRBD1. This CDR3 region has 15 residues. V shed 2 bases and J 1 base; nucleotides not matched to a gene: 5. CDR1 SGHRS and CDR2 YFSETQ come from the germline V gene. CDR3 bases: TGCGCCAGCAGCTTTGGGACAGATCAGAACACTGAAGCTTTCTTT. Protein product: CASSFGTDQNTEAFF.

The rearrangement joins TRBV29-1 to TRBJ1-1; D perhaps matches TRBD1 (5 bases). The CDR3 extends over 12 amino acids. Germline-derived CDR1 and CDR2 are SQVTM and ANQGSEA. Trimming pared 5 bases from V and 5 bases from J, leaving 12 bases between. The CDR3 DNA is TGCAGCGTTAGGACGGGACTGACTGAAGCTTTCTTT. It translates to CSVRTGLTEAFF.

This clone is a singleton in its sample. The CDR3: CASSLGPLAGGDTQYF. In DNA, the CDR3 is TGCGCCAGCAGCTTGGGCCCACTAGCGGGGGGGGATACGCAGTATTTT. The chain joins TRBV5-1 to TRBJ2-3; 13 bases are a match to TRBD2. This CDR3 region has 16 residues. CDR1 SGHRS and CDR2 YFSETQ come from the germline V gene. Trimming took 0 bases from V and 6 from J; bases not matched to a gene: 4.

This chain connects TRBV7-6 to TRBJ1-5; D gene uncertain. V was shortened by 2 bases and J by 4 bases, with 12 bases between the two germline ends. This CDR3 is built from 15 residues. Germline V gene sequence: CDR1 SGHVS, CDR2 FNYEAQ. The CDR3 DNA reads TGTGCCAGCAGCTTATCGGGTTCGGGGAATCAGCCCCAGCATTTT. Its translation: CASSLSGSGNQPQHF.

The chain recombines TRBV28 with TRBJ2-4, with D possibly being TRBD1 (5 bases). CDR3 size: 14 residues. Looked up from germline, CDR1 is MDHEN and CDR2 is SYDVKM. Trimming cost V 0 bases and J 6 bases, with 9 bases left between them. The CDR3 here is CASSLWVGANIQYF. In nucleotides, the CDR3 is TGTGCCAGCAGTTTATGGGTAGGGGCAAACATTCAGTACTTC.

The rearrangement links TRBV5-1 to TRBJ2-2, with 9 bases that match TRBD2. J lost 14 bases, V lost 0 bases, and 5 bases had no gene match. The CDR3 is 13 residues long. The germline V gene has CDR1 SGHRS and CDR2 YFSETQ. CDR3 bases: TGCGCCAGCAGCTTGGACGGCGGGGGGGCCCTGTTTTTT. It specifies CASSLDGGGALFF.

CDR3 region: CASTPYSGAGNTIYF. CDR3 DNA sequence: TGTGCCAGCACCCCTTATTCAGGGGCCGGAAACACCATATATTTT. The V call is TRBV6-5, the J call TRBJ1-3, with a possible D match to TRBD1 (6 bases). V dropped 7 bases and J dropped 4 bases, with 17 bases sitting between them. The CDR3 is 15 amino acids. Germline V lookup: CDR1 MNHEY, CDR2 SVGAGI.